This T cell receptor beta chain emerged from a study of vaccination and CD4 T cells after COVID-19. The overall study: Stimulation of cells relied on overlapping spike peptides derived from SARS-CoV-2, HCoV-NL63, HCoV-OC43 and HCoV-229E.

Germline V CDR1 and CDR2: MRHNA, SNTAGT. The CDR3 runs to 17 residues. The V end was cut by 5 bases, the J end by 0 bases, with 14 bases between. The Oncomine TCR Beta short-read assay was applied to DNA of cultured CD4+ T cells. TCRdb redid the calling of the PCR reads with MiXCR, one entry per CDR3 protein. The repertoire holds roughly 3,900 distinct CDR3 sequences, with roughly 70% as singletons. This clonotype is deemed large. Its antigen is currently unknown. Described treatment: roughly nine-day PBMC culture with coronavirus spike peptide pools or control peptides (ViraFEST assay). The chain uses TRBV6-4 and TRBJ2-6, with D possibly being TRBD2 (6 bases). The sample comprised CD4+ T cells from blood, cultured in vitro. The clonotype was recovered from a human donor who had recovered from COVID-19. The CDR3 here is CASSPLGLTSGANVLTF. As DNA, the CDR3 is TGTGCCAGCAGTCCCTTGGGACTTACCTCTGGGGCCAACGTCCTGACTTTC.